The clone carrying this T cell receptor (beta chain) was detected ten times or more. Its antigen is unidentified. The data were obtained in a study of CD8+CD57+ T cells in acquired aplastic anemia. Turning to the study itself: Average DNA yield from sorted CD4+ and CD8+ cells was around 3.2 ug.

The template for TCR beta VDJ and CDR3 sequence profiling was genomic DNA. Using its own MiXCR run on the reads, TCRdb lists one record per CDR3 protein. The sample records around 170,000 distinct CDR3 sequences, under 75% being singletons. Germline V gene sequence: CDR1 SQVTM, CDR2 ANQGSEA. The CDR3 sequence is 15 residues long. V was shortened by 6 bases and J by 4 bases, with 19 bases between the two germline ends. Notes on the study in general: Simpson's diversity of CD8+ cells was not significantly different in patients compared with controls. Found in both controls and patients were approximately 31 CD8+ CDR3 sequences.

This clonotype originated in a human donor in good health. The V call is TRBV29-1, the J call TRBJ2-1; possible D gene TRBD1, 7 bases. Input material: sorted CD4+, CD8+, or CD8+CD57+ T cells (not recorded which) from PBMCs. In nucleotides, the CDR3 is TGCAGCGTGGGACTGGGACAGAAGGTATACAATGAGCAGTTCTTC. This encodes CSVGLGQKVYNEQFF.